This T cell receptor (beta chain) was documented in a study of patients and donors after allogeneic stem cell transplantation. From germline, CDR1 is MNHNS and CDR2 SASEGT. CDR3 size: 13 residues. V lost 9 bases and J lost 0, with 10 bases in between. TCRdb reprocessed the RT-PCR reads via MiXCR and lists one record per CDR3 protein. The sample lists about 960,000 distinct CDR3 sequences, over 15% occurring once. The sequence derives from a human donor who was either an allogeneic HSCT recipient or a stem cell or donor lymphocyte infusion donor (not recorded which). It is not recorded whose cells these are; they may come from a transplant donor. Source material: blood, either unsorted or a sorted T cell fraction (not recorded which). V is TRBV6-1 and J is TRBJ2-3; D unresolved. The DNA of the CDR3 is TGTGCCAGTAGGGCGGCTAGCACAGATACGCAGTATTTT. Translated, it gives CASRAASTDTQYF.